These 13 T cell receptor beta chains came from one sample sequenced in a study of cytomegalovirus exposure and HLA in healthy donors. Amplification used 60 Vbeta primers and 13 Jbeta primers. Data came from immunoSEQ multiplex PCR; TCRdb stores just in-frame clones and leaves some out. The sample totals under 95,000 clones; its top ten clones hold around 3.8%. The source material was PBMCs. The receptors were gathered from a female donor in good health and CMV-seropositive.

The chain couples TRBV19 to TRBJ1-2, with D possibly matching TRBD1 (6 bases). This CDR3 has 13 residues. The germline V gene has CDR1 LNHDA and CDR2 SQIVND (reference sequence). V dropped 10 bases and J dropped 8 bases, with 20 bases sitting between them. CDR3 sequence reads: CATSRQDRRGYTF. The DNA of the CDR3 is TGTGCCACCTCGAGACAGGACCGTAGGGGCTACACCTTC.

The V gene is TRBV7-9, the J gene TRBJ2-7; 7 nucleotides match TRBD1. Unmatched junction bases numbered 8, after V lost 2 bases and J lost 4 bases. The CDR3 covers 15 residues. The germline V gene encodes CDR1 SEHNR and CDR2 FQNEAQ (reference sequence). The CDR3 is CASSLSDRAQYEQYF. In nucleotides, the CDR3 is TGTGCCAGCAGCTTATCCGACAGGGCCCAATACGAGCAGTACTTC.

The chain is built from TRBV5-1 and TRBJ1-1; D possibly corresponds to TRBD1 (6 bases). Germline CDR1 SGHRS, CDR2 YFSETQ. Trimming stripped 4 bases from V and 1 base from J, with 17 bases between. The length of the CDR3 is 16 residues. CDR3 DNA sequence: TGCGCCAGCAGCACCCGACCGGGGGGCCCGAACACTGAAGCTTTCTTT. Translation: CASSTRPGGPNTEAFF.

The CDR3 sequence: CASSKQGSGNTIYF. CDR3 bases: TGTGCCAGCAGCAAACAGGGATCTGGAAACACCATATATTTT. The V gene is TRBV6-5, the J gene TRBJ1-3; TRBD1 might be the D (6 bases). This CDR3 spans 14 amino acids. V lost 6 bases and J 1 base, leaving 10 bases between the germline ends. Germline V gene sequence: CDR1 MNHEY, CDR2 SVGAGI.

This sequence joins TRBV2 and TRBJ2-2, with a tentative D call TRBD2 (6 bases). V was trimmed by 8 bases and J by 3 bases, leaving 10 bases between them. Germline values: CDR1 SNHLY, CDR2 FYNNEI. The CDR3 contains 13 residues. CDR3 loop: CASSAGDTGELFF. The DNA of the CDR3 is TGTGCCAGCTCAGCGGGTGACACCGGGGAGCTGTTTTTT. Using reference TRBV2 and TRBJ2-2 for the parts outside the CDR3, the full variable domain is EPEVTQTPSHQVTQMGQEVILRCVPISNHLYFYWYRQILGQKVEFLVSFYNNEISEKSEIFDDQFSVERPDGSNFTLKIRSTKLEDSAMYFCASSAGDTGELFFGEGSRLTVL.

CDR3 in amino acids: CASSRSGDRTYEQYF. The CDR3 DNA sequence: TGTGCCAGCAGTAGATCAGGGGATAGGACCTACGAGCAGTACTTC. The V gene is TRBV6-1, the J gene TRBJ2-7; weak D call: TRBD1 (6 bases). This CDR3 is 15 amino acids long. Germline assignment: CDR1 MNHNS and CDR2 SASEGT. The germline V and J ends were trimmed by 5 bases and 2 bases, with 16 bases remaining between them.

This rearrangement joins TRBV10-2 to TRBJ2-1; 10 bases are a match to TRBD2. V trimming: 7 bases; J trimming: 8 bases; junction bases outside the gene matches: 5. From germline, CDR1 is WSHSY and CDR2 SAAADI. The CDR3 totals 13 residues. The DNA of the CDR3 is TGCGCCAGCAAATTAGCGGGAGGAGATGAGCAGTTCTTC. Residues: CASKLAGGDEQFF.

The chain couples TRBV7-9 to TRBJ2-2; TRBD1 aligns across 7 bases. This CDR3 has 17 residues. Germline lookup yields CDR1 SEHNR and CDR2 FQNEAQ (reference sequence). Unmatched junction bases numbered 12, after V lost 5 bases and J lost 3 bases. CDR3 sequence: CASSRSRQGVYTGELFF. CDR3 DNA: TGTGCCAGCAGCCGTTCCCGACAGGGAGTTTACACCGGGGAGCTGTTTTTT.

This sequence joins TRBV4-3 and TRBJ1-5, with a tentative D call TRBD1 (6 bases). This CDR3 has 16 residues. V lost 0 bases to trimming and J lost 5 bases, with 14 bases between them. The germline V gene encodes CDR1 LGHNA and CDR2 YSLEER. CDR3 DNA: TGCGCCAGCAGCCAAGATAGTACAGGGCGGGATCAGCCCCAGCATTTT. This sequence encodes CASSQDSTGRDQPQHF.

The rearrangement links TRBV5-1 to TRBJ1-4; 8 bases match TRBD1. Germline V gene lookup returns CDR1 SGHRS and CDR2 YFSETQ. V lost 4 bases, J lost 5 bases, and 7 bases stayed unmatched. The CDR3 is 15 amino acids. CDR3 sequence reads: CASSLTRTGNEKLFF. CDR3 bases: TGCGCCAGCAGCCTAACGAGGACAGGGAATGAAAAACTGTTTTTT.

V usage is TRBV28 and J usage is TRBJ1-4; a possible D gene is TRBD1 (5 bases). Germline V gives CDR1 MDHEN, CDR2 SYDVKM. The CDR3 sequence is 14 residues long. V was shortened by 3 bases and J by 7 bases, with 12 bases between the two germline ends. The CDR3 DNA reads as TGTGCCAGCAGTTTTAAAGGGGTTAGTGAAAAACTGTTTTTT. This codes for CASSFKGVSEKLFF.

V is TRBV6-5 and J is TRBJ1-1; 8 bases are a match to TRBD1. Germline loops: CDR1 MNHEY, CDR2 SVGAGI. Germline trimming cut 2 bases from V and 2 bases from J; bases unmatched to any gene: 4. This CDR3 region has 15 residues. DNA of the CDR3: TGTGCCAGCAGTTACGGGGACAGGCTAAACACTGAAGCTTTCTTT. Its protein is CASSYGDRLNTEAFF.

The CDR3 nucleotides are TGTGCCAGCTCACGCCTGGACAGGGGCGACTACAATGAGCAGTTCTTC. Translated: CASSRLDRGDYNEQFF. This rearrangement joins TRBV18 to TRBJ2-1; 9 bases align to TRBD1. J was trimmed by 3 bases and V by 4 bases; bases with no gene match: 7. Germline CDR1 KGHSH, CDR2 LQKENI. This CDR3 is 16 amino acids long.